One sample yielded the 13 T cell receptor beta chains listed below, sequenced in a study of human thymus T cells. The repertoire was sequenced with immunoSEQ multiplex PCR; TCRdb's copy has only in-frame clones and lacks some. Found here are roughly 54,000 clones, approximately 93% of them singletons; the top ten hold 5.5% to 7%. Sample: blood. The receptors come from a boy in the first two years of life with a congenital heart defect but otherwise immunologically healthy.

The chain carries TRBV29-1 and TRBJ2-1; TRBD1 matches at 7 bases. CDR3 size: 11 residues. The germline V gene encodes CDR1 SQVTM and CDR2 ANQGSEA. J was trimmed by 9 bases and V by 7 bases; bases with no gene match: 6. CDR3 bases: TGCAGCGCGACAGGGTCGAGTGAGCAGTTCTTC. It yields the protein CSATGSSEQFF.

The chain carries TRBV5-4 and TRBJ2-5; 9 nucleotides line up with TRBD1. This CDR3 is built from 16 residues. The germline CDR1 and CDR2 sequences are SGHNT and YYREEE (reference sequence). V lost 4 bases and J lost 5; bases outside the gene matches: 12. The CDR3 here is CASSLGLQGAGETQYF. Here the CDR3 DNA reads TGTGCCAGCAGCCTGGGCCTACAGGGGGCCGGGGAGACCCAGTACTTC.

The CDR3 region has the DNA TGTGCCATCAGGGACCGACAGGGCGGTTCACCCCTCCACTTT. Its translation: CAIRDRQGGSPLHF. The J gene is TRBJ1-6, the V gene TRBV10-3; 7 bases are shared with TRBD1. The CDR3 contains 14 residues. Per the germline V gene, CDR1 is ENHRY and CDR2 is SYGVKD. The V and J ends lost 6 bases and 9 bases, in that order; junction bases with no gene match: 8.

V usage is TRBV7-9 and J usage is TRBJ2-2; 15 bases are a match to TRBD2. CDR1 SEHNR and CDR2 FQNEAQ come from the germline V gene (reference sequence). V lost 5 bases to trimming and J lost 4 bases; unmatched junction nucleotides: 11. The CDR3 is made up of 19 amino acids. This CDR3 is CASSPRTSGRGRGTGELFF. The CDR3 region has the DNA TGTGCCAGCAGCCCCCGGACTAGCGGGAGGGGAAGGGGCACCGGGGAGCTGTTTTTT.

CDR3 amino acids: CASSTQTGRHGNTIYF. CDR3 coding DNA: TGTGCCAGCAGCACTCAAACAGGGAGGCATGGAAACACCATATATTTT. The chain combines TRBV7-2 with TRBJ1-3, with D maybe TRBD1 (6 bases). The CDR3 extends over 16 amino acids. In germline, CDR1 is SGHTA, CDR2 FQGNSA. Trimming took 5 bases from V and 3 from J, leaving 17 bases between them.

In DNA form, the CDR3 reads TGTGCCAGCCACTTGGGAGGCAGGGGAAACTACGAGCAGTACTTC. It yields the protein CASHLGGRGNYEQYF. This chain links TRBV5-5 with TRBJ2-7; D may match TRBD1 or TRBD2 (6 bases each). Trimming left V 7 bases short and J 3 bases short, with 20 bases between. Germline CDR1 and CDR2: SGHKS and YYEKEE (reference sequence). The CDR3 is made up of 15 amino acids.

This clone was observed a single time. This chain joins TRBV2 and TRBJ2-3; 9 bases line up with TRBD2. Germline V gene lookup returns CDR1 SNHLY and CDR2 FYNNEI. The CDR3 has 15 residues. After removal of 8 bases from V and 1 base from J, the junction contained 7 bases not matched to a gene. The CDR3, as DNA: TGTGCCAGCGGCGTAGCGGGAGTTGGCACAGATACGCAGTATTTT. It encodes CASGVAGVGTDTQYF.

This chain joins TRBV4-1 and TRBJ1-6; the D gene is possibly TRBD1 (6 bases). V was shortened by 5 bases and J by 7 bases, with 15 bases between the two germline ends. The CDR3 is made up of 15 amino acids. Germline values: CDR1 MGHRA, CDR2 YSYEKL. The CDR3 sequence is CASSLLGTLNSPLHF. The CDR3 DNA follows: TGCGCCAGCAGCTTACTCGGGACACTAAATTCACCCCTCCACTTT.

The CDR3 spells CASSLTGLAGELFF. DNA for the CDR3: TGTGCCAGCAGTTTGACGGGACTCGCCGGGGAGCTGTTTTTT. The rearrangement links TRBV28 to TRBJ2-2; D might be TRBD2 (6 bases). The germline V gene encodes CDR1 MDHEN and CDR2 SYDVKM. The germline V and J ends were trimmed by 3 bases and 6 bases, with 11 bases remaining between them. The CDR3 runs 14 residues. The full variable domain, with the rest looked up from reference TRBV28 and TRBJ2-2, is DVKVTQSSRYLVKRTGEKVFLECVQDMDHENMFWYRQDPGLGLRLIYFSYDVKMKEKGDIPEGYSVSREKKERFSLILESASTNQTSMYLCASSLTGLAGELFFGEGSRLTVL.

The chain combines TRBV4-1 with TRBJ2-1; D ambiguous. In germline, CDR1 is MGHRA, CDR2 YSYEKL. The germline V and J ends were trimmed by 4 bases and 7 bases, with 11 bases remaining between them. The CDR3 sequence is 13 residues long. The CDR3 nucleotides are TGCGCCAGCAGCCGGGTTGCTGTGAATGAGCAGTTCTTC. It codes for CASSRVAVNEQFF.

The gene calls are TRBV5-1 and TRBJ2-3; 13 bases match TRBD2. CDR3 length: 19 amino acids. V dropped 1 base and J dropped 4; count of bases not matched to a gene: 12. CDR1 and CDR2 (germline): SGHRS, YFSETQ. CDR3: CASSLPRTSGSRGPDTQYF. The CDR3 nucleotides read TGCGCCAGCAGCTTGCCCCGGACTAGCGGGAGCCGAGGACCAGATACGCAGTATTTT.

The CDR3 bases are TGTGCCAGCAGTTTGTTTCAGACAGGGTCCTACGAGCAGTACTTC. Protein product: CASSLFQTGSYEQYF. The V gene is TRBV28, the J gene TRBJ2-7, with 7 nucleotides matching TRBD1. Trimming removed 3 bases from V and 1 base from J; junction bases left unmatched: 6. CDR3 size: 15 residues. The germline gives CDR1 MDHEN, CDR2 SYDVKM.

The rearrangement links TRBV15 to TRBJ2-7; D gene ambiguous. The germline CDR1 and CDR2 sequences are LNHNV and YYDKDF (reference sequence). The V end lost 0 bases, the J end lost 3 bases, and 9 bases lay between the germline ends. The CDR3 runs 14 residues. The DNA of the CDR3 is TGTGCCACCAGCAGAGATCTCGACCACTACGAGCAGTACTTC. This sequence encodes CATSRDLDHYEQYF.